The 13 T cell receptor beta chains below all came from one sample that was sequenced in a study of T cells in Graves' hyperthyroidism and ophthalmopathy. Amplification of TCR beta CDR3 regions was performed using RNA transcripts as template. Using the HTBI primer set, a first-round RT-PCR was run on the TCR CDR3. TCRdb ran MiXCR on the multiplex PCR reads and lists one entry per CDR3 protein. The data contain 540,000 or so distinct CDR3 sequences, approximately 14% of them singletons. The sample consisted of blood. These receptors were obtained from a woman in her thirties with Graves' hyperthyroidism.

The rearrangement joins TRBV5-6 to TRBJ2-5; tentative D call: TRBD1 (6 bases). Trimming removed 1 base at V and 6 bases at J, with 22 bases between. Germline V CDR1 and CDR2: SGHDT, YYEEEE. The CDR3 loop spans 17 amino acids. CDR3 bases: TGTGCCAGCAGCTTGTGGCTCCAGGGGAGAGGGGTAAAGACCCAGTACTTC. Translating it yields CASSLWLQGRGVKTQYF.

The chain has TRBV25-1 and TRBJ1-1; no clear D gene. The CDR3 contains 12 residues. The ends were cut back, 6 bases at V and 3 bases at J, with 8 bases in the middle. The germline CDR1 and CDR2 sequences are MGHDK and SYGVNS. As DNA, the CDR3 is TGTGCCAGCAGAACGGACGACACTGAAGCTTTCTTT. Translated: CASRTDDTEAFF.

A few counts support this clonotype. This chain connects TRBV19 to TRBJ2-5; D might be TRBD1 (5 bases). Trimming took off 3 bases at V and 0 bases at J, with 11 bases between the two ends. The germline V gene encodes CDR1 LNHDA and CDR2 SQIVND (reference sequence). The CDR3 contains 15 residues. The CDR3 region is CASSITATDQETQYF. The DNA for the CDR3 is TGTGCCAGTAGTATTACCGCGACAGACCAAGAGACCCAGTACTTC.

This clonotype was detected many times. The chain is built from TRBV5-8 and TRBJ1-5; D is possibly TRBD1 (5 bases). Germline CDR1 reads SGHTS; CDR2 reads YDEGEE. The CDR3 is made up of 14 amino acids. The V gene lost 0 bases and the J gene lost 3 bases, with 7 bases spanning the gap. CDR3 sequence (DNA): TGTGCCAGCAGCTTGGAGGGGTCCAATCAGCCCCAGCATTTT. Translation: CASSLEGSNQPQHF.

This clonotype was picked up many times. V is TRBV28 and J is TRBJ2-7; 7 bases align to TRBD1. The germline V gene has CDR1 MDHEN and CDR2 SYDVKM. This CDR3 region has 15 residues. Germline trimming cut 2 bases from V and 2 bases from J; bases unmatched to any gene: 6. The CDR3, as DNA: TGTGCCAGCAGTTTACCTGACAGGGTCGCCTACGAGCAGTACTTC. This translates into CASSLPDRVAYEQYF. Full variable domain (rest looked up from reference TRBV28 and TRBJ2-7): DVKVTQSSRYLVKRTGEKVFLECVQDMDHENMFWYRQDPGLGLRLIYFSYDVKMKEKGDIPEGYSVSREKKERFSLILESASTNQTSMYLCASSLPDRVAYEQYFGPGTRLTVT.

This chain joins TRBV24-1 and TRBJ2-1; D is unclear. CDR3 length: 15 residues. The V end was cut by 4 bases, the J end by 7 bases, with 16 bases between. Germline V gene sequence: CDR1 KGHDR, CDR2 SFDVKD. The CDR3 loop reads CATSEGAGPSNEQFF. The DNA for the CDR3 is TGTGCCACCAGTGAGGGCGCAGGCCCCTCTAATGAGCAGTTCTTC.

There are a few counts of this clonotype. The chain has TRBV6-2 or TRBV6-3 and TRBJ2-7; D may match TRBD1 or TRBD2 (5 bases each). Trimming removed 6 bases from V and 5 bases from J, with 23 bases in between. In germline, CDR1 is MNHEY, CDR2 SVGEGT. This CDR3 has 16 residues. CDR3 region: CASSPISGLAPHEQYF. The CDR3 DNA reads TGTGCCAGCAGCCCAATCTCGGGGCTAGCCCCACACGAGCAGTACTTC.

This clonotype appeared once. This chain uses TRBV20-1 with TRBJ2-3, with 13 bases identical to TRBD2. From germline, CDR1 is DFQATT and CDR2 SNEGSKA (reference sequence). The CDR3 has 17 residues. Losses at the gene ends were 6 bases for V and 0 bases for J; bases not matched to a gene: 9. The CDR3 DNA reads as TGCAGTGCCACACTAGCGGGAGGGACCCCTAGCACAGATACGCAGTATTTT. Amino acid sequence: CSATLAGGTPSTDTQYF.

Many counts were recorded for this clonotype. The chain combines TRBV13 with TRBJ2-7, with TRBD1 matching 7 bases. Losses at the gene ends were 4 bases for V and 3 bases for J; bases not matched to a gene: 6. The V gene's germline CDR1 is PRHDT and CDR2 FYEKMQ (reference sequence). There are 14 residues in the CDR3. The CDR3 DNA is TGTGCCAGCAGCTCCCGGACAGGACACTACGAGCAGTACTTC. Protein product: CASSSRTGHYEQYF.

This clonotype was seen many times. The chain is built from TRBV18 and TRBJ1-2, with D hard to call. Trimming took off 4 bases at V and 3 bases at J, with 15 bases between the two ends. The CDR3 runs to 15 residues. Germline CDR1 is KGHSH and CDR2 is LQKENI. The chain's CDR3 is CASSRGVDGYYGYTF. Written as DNA, the CDR3 is TGTGCCAGCTCACGCGGGGTCGACGGGTACTATGGCTACACCTTC.

The chain couples TRBV7-6 to TRBJ2-7; 9 bases align to TRBD2. CDR1 and CDR2 from the germline V gene are SGHVS and FNYEAQ. J gave up 5 bases and V 7 bases, and 21 bases lay outside the gene matches. The CDR3 is made up of 18 amino acids. This CDR3 is CASTQQRPASGRPHEQYF. As DNA, the CDR3 is TGTGCCAGCACCCAACAACGCCCAGCCAGCGGGAGGCCCCACGAGCAGTACTTC.

The gene calls are TRBV5-1 and TRBJ2-7; the match to TRBD2 covers 11 bases. In germline, CDR1 is SGHRS, CDR2 YFSETQ. J was trimmed by 5 bases and V by 4 bases; bases with no gene match: 2. This CDR3 region has 13 residues. The CDR3 DNA follows: TGCGCCAGCAGCCCGACTAGCGGGGACGAGCAGTACTTC. Translation: CASSPTSGDEQYF.

This clonotype was seen at least ten times. This rearrangement joins TRBV28 to TRBJ2-5, with no clear D. Per germline, CDR1 MDHEN and CDR2 SYDVKM. Trimming left V 5 bases short and J 5 bases short, with 21 bases between. The CDR3 extends over 16 amino acids. The CDR3 loop reads CASSRPFGQGHETQYF. Written as DNA, the CDR3 is TGTGCCAGCAGTCGTCCTTTCGGTCAAGGGCATGAGACCCAGTACTTC.